The clone carrying this TCR beta chain was observed many times. Using its own MiXCR run on the 5' RACE reads, TCRdb lists one record per CDR3 protein. The data contain some 120,000 distinct CDR3 sequences, about 7% of them singletons. The data stem from a study of T cells after yellow fever vaccination. Sequenced material: CD4+ T cells sorted from PBMCs, taken 10 to 11 days after the first yellow fever vaccination. This sequence was found in a young man who received the YFV17D yellow fever vaccine.

Here the CDR3 DNA reads TGTGCCAGCAGCTCGGACAGGGAGGCCGGGGAGCTGTTTTTT. It specifies CASSSDREAGELFF. V usage is TRBV7-6 and J usage is TRBJ2-2; 8 bases are shared with TRBD1. The length of the CDR3 is 14 residues. V was pared by 4 bases and J by 6 bases, with 4 bases of the junction left unmatched. Germline V gene data show CDR1 as SGHVS and CDR2 as FNYEAQ.